Listed below are T cell receptor beta chains from one sample, sequenced in a study of T cells in Graves' hyperthyroidism and ophthalmopathy. TCRdb re-called the multiplex PCR reads through MiXCR, storing one row per CDR3 protein. The data hold approximately 600,000 distinct CDR3 sequences, with about 15% observed a single time. The sample was blood. These receptors originate from a woman aged 25 to 39 with Graves' hyperthyroidism that later progressed to Graves' ophthalmopathy. Each CDR3 is given with its conserved first and last residue. Fields, in order: D gene, J gene, clone size, CDR3 length, V gene, CDR3 protein, CDR3 DNA. D genes are given only for firm matches. Size is stated for part of the rows, as once, few or many counts, or as a class when the clone is expanded.

D gene: -; J gene: TRBJ1-1; clone size: many; CDR3 length: 16; V gene: TRBV18; CDR3 protein: CASSPGAGRTDTEAFF; CDR3 DNA: TGTGCCAGCTCACCAGGGGCCGGAAGAACAGACACTGAAGCTTTCTTT
D gene: -; J gene: TRBJ1-5; clone size: many; CDR3 length: 15; V gene: TRBV12-3/TRBV12-4; CDR3 protein: CASSLLHNSNQPQHF; CDR3 DNA: TGTGCCAGCAGTTTACTCCATAATTCCAATCAGCCCCAGCATTTT
D gene: TRBD2; J gene: TRBJ2-7; clone size: many; CDR3 length: 13; V gene: TRBV7-2; CDR3 protein: CASSPFTGGEQYF; CDR3 DNA: TGTGCCAGCAGCCCCTTTACGGGGGGTGAGCAGTACTTC
D gene: TRBD1; J gene: TRBJ1-4; clone size: many; CDR3 length: 14; V gene: TRBV12-5; CDR3 protein: CASGMTGNNEKLFF; CDR3 DNA: TGTGCTAGTGGTATGACAGGGAACAATGAAAAACTGTTTTTT
D gene: -; J gene: TRBJ1-1; clone size: many; CDR3 length: 12; V gene: TRBV27; CDR3 protein: CASSSGFAEAFF; CDR3 DNA: TGTGCCAGCAGTTCGGGGTTCGCTGAAGCTTTCTTT
D gene: TRBD1; J gene: TRBJ2-7; clone size: many; CDR3 length: 13; V gene: TRBV28; CDR3 protein: CASSLFPGGEQYF; CDR3 DNA: TGTGCCAGCAGTTTATTCCCAGGGGGAGAGCAGTACTTC
D gene: -; J gene: TRBJ2-7; clone size: many; CDR3 length: 15; V gene: TRBV7-6; CDR3 protein: CASTQCLQPSYEQYF; CDR3 DNA: TGTGCCAGCACCCAATGCCTACAGCCCTCCTACGAGCAGTACTTC
D gene: TRBD1; J gene: TRBJ2-1; clone size: -; CDR3 length: 15; V gene: TRBV2; CDR3 protein: CASSPGQGGRDEQFF; CDR3 DNA: TGTGCCAGCAGTCCGGGACAGGGTGGTCGGGATGAGCAGTTCTTC
D gene: -; J gene: TRBJ2-1; clone size: few; CDR3 length: 14; V gene: TRBV29-1; CDR3 protein: CSVASSWVGDEQFF; CDR3 DNA: TGCAGCGTTGCTAGTAGTTGGGTGGGCGATGAGCAGTTCTTC
D gene: TRBD1; J gene: TRBJ1-1; clone size: many; CDR3 length: 17; V gene: TRBV7-6; CDR3 protein: CASSPRTGQTMNTEAFF; CDR3 DNA: TGTGCCAGCAGCCCAAGGACAGGCCAAACAATGAACACTGAAGCTTTCTTT
D gene: -; J gene: TRBJ2-7; clone size: -; CDR3 length: 15; V gene: TRBV29-1; CDR3 protein: CSVGGGDRTSYEQYF; CDR3 DNA: TGCAGCGTTGGTGGGGGGGACAGGACTTCCTACGAGCAGTACTTC